This T cell receptor beta chain was identified during a study of T cell changes during pregnancy in multiple sclerosis. Per the germline V gene, CDR1 is SNHLY and CDR2 is FYNNEI. Trimming took 7 bases from V and 0 from J, leaving 15 bases between them. The length of the CDR3 is 15 residues. Sequencing used immunoSEQ multiplex PCR; TCRdb keeps in-frame clones, though not all of them. The table includes around 62,000 clones, 90% detected once. This clonotype was obtained from a female donor with multiple sclerosis, enrolled in a pregnancy study. The source material was peripheral blood, sampled in the third trimester of pregnancy. V usage is TRBV2 and J usage is TRBJ2-5; the D gene is possibly TRBD1 (5 bases). The CDR3 sequence is CASTLDTSYQETQYF. As DNA, the CDR3 is TGTGCCAGCACCCTGGACACTTCGTACCAAGAGACCCAGTACTTC.